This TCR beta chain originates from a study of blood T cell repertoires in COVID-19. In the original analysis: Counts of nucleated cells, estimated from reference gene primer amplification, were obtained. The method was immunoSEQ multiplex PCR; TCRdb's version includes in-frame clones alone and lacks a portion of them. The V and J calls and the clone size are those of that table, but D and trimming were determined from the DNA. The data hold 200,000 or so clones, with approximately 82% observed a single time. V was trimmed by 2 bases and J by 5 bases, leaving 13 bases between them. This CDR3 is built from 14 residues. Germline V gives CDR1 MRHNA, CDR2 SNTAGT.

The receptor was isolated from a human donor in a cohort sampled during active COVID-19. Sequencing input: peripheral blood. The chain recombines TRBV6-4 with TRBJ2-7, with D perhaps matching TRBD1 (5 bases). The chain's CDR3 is CASSDRRRDHEQYF. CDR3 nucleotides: TGTGCCAGCAGTGACCGGCGCAGGGATCACGAGCAGTACTTC.